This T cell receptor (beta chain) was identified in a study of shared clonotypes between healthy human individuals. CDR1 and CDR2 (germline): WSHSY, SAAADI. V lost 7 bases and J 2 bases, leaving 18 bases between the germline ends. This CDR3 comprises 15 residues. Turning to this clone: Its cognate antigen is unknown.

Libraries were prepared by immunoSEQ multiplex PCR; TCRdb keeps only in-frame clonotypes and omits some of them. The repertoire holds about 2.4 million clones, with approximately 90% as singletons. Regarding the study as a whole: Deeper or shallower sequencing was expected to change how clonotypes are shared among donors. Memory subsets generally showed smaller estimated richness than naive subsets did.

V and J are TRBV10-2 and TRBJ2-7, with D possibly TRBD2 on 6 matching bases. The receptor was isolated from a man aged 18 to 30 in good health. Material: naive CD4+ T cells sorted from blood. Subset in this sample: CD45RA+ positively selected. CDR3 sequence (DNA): TGCGCCAGCACGGCGCGCCGGGACTCCACCTACGAGCAGTACTTC. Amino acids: CASTARRDSTYEQYF.